The 13 T cell receptor beta chains in this list originate from one sample, sequenced in a study of regulatory T cells in long-lasting Graves disease (dated by TCRdb to about 2021). The library was built by means of multiplex PCR. The run used an Illumina HiSeq 4000. TCR beta libraries were built with iRepertoire HTBI primers and Arm-PCR amplification of CDR3 regions. TCRdb handled the public reads itself, with Q25 trimming in fastp and clone calling in MiXCR, and kept productive beta chains. Duplicate CDR3 protein sequences are folded into a single record with the most common DNA and genes. Present in this sample are around 500,000 distinct CDR3 sequences, 20% to 25% of which were seen just once. 6.5% to 8% of the sample is taken by the ten largest. Reading the label with the study, this specimen's time point is: persistent/refractory GD, antithyroid drugs over 5 years with positive TRAb. For both TCR sequencing and RNA sequencing, RNA was extracted from PBMCs using TRIzol.

The sample consisted of peripheral blood mononuclear cells (PBMCs), taken when the disease was refractory, from a patient treated with antithyroid drugs. The receptor set was obtained from a female donor with Graves disease.

The V and J genes are TRBV7-9 and TRBJ1-1; D gene ambiguous. With 11 bases removed from V and 4 bases from J, the gap between germline ends came to 17 bases. Germline-derived CDR1 and CDR2 are SEHNR and FQNEAQ (reference sequence). The CDR3 length is 13 residues. The CDR3 sequence: CASLRSTSTEAFF. CDR3 nucleotide sequence: TGTGCCTCCCTTCGGAGCACAAGCACTGAAGCTTTCTTT. Together with reference TRBV7-9 and TRBJ1-1, the CDR3 gives the full variable domain: DTGVSQNPRHKITKRGQNVTFRCDPISEHNRLYWYRQTLGQGPEFLTYFQNEAQLEKSRLLSDRFSAERPKGSFSTLEIQRTEQGDSAMYLCASLRSTSTEAFFGQGTRLTVV.

This clonotype was seen many times. This CDR3 is CASSAPAGTGGGDTEAFF. The DNA for the CDR3 is TGTGCCAGCAGTGCCCCGGCCGGGACAGGGGGCGGGGACACTGAAGCTTTCTTT. This chain connects TRBV2 to TRBJ1-1; 12 bases match TRBD1. V lost 4 bases to trimming and J lost 3 bases; unmatched junction nucleotides: 12. Germline V gene sequence: CDR1 SNHLY, CDR2 FYNNEI. This CDR3 region has 18 residues.

The chain joins TRBV6-1 to TRBJ2-5; D could derive from TRBD1 or TRBD2 (6 bases each). Germline CDR1 reads MNHNS; CDR2 reads SASEGT. Trimming stripped 5 bases from V and 0 bases from J, with 13 bases between. The CDR3 has 15 residues. The CDR3 sequence: CASSRGTKYQETQYF. The DNA of the CDR3 is TGTGCCAGCAGTCGCGGGACAAAGTACCAAGAGACCCAGTACTTC.

This clonotype was detected ten times or more. The chain has TRBV12-3 or TRBV12-4 and TRBJ2-7; TRBD2 might be the D (6 bases). V was cut by 6 bases and J by 2 bases, with 14 bases left in between. This CDR3 contains 14 residues. DNA of the CDR3: TGTGCCAGCAGCAGGGAGGCTAGCGCCTACGAGCAGTACTTC. Amino acids: CASSREASAYEQYF.

The table lists this clonotype with a few counts. The rearrangement joins TRBV5-1 to TRBJ2-5; 8 nucleotides agree with TRBD2. The CDR3 extends over 15 amino acids. V shed 2 bases and J 4 bases; nucleotides not matched to a gene: 7. CDR1 is SGHRS, CDR2 YFSETQ, per germline. The CDR3 here is CASSLQAGVRETQYF. The CDR3 DNA follows: TGCGCCAGCAGCTTACAAGCGGGAGTACGAGAGACCCAGTACTTC.

This clonotype occurred many times. V usage is TRBV29-1 and J usage is TRBJ2-2, with D tentatively TRBD1 (6 bases). Germline CDR1 and CDR2: SQVTM and ANQGSEA. Trimming left V 1 base short and J 5 bases short, with 14 bases between. There are 15 residues in the CDR3. CDR3 sequence (DNA): TGCAGCGTTGAAGCCCCCAGGGGCGGTACCGGGGAGCTGTTTTTT. Its protein is CSVEAPRGGTGELFF.

This clonotype was counted ten times or more. The chain carries TRBV10-3 and TRBJ2-2, with D tentatively TRBD2 (7 bases). Trimming shortened V by 4 bases and J by 5 bases, and 17 bases separated the two germline ends. The CDR3 length is 16 residues. The germline gives CDR1 ENHRY, CDR2 SYGVKD. The CDR3 nucleotides are TGTGCCATCAGTGGACGGGGGGCCGCGGGTACCGGGGAGCTGTTTTTT. Translating gives CAISGRGAAGTGELFF.

At least ten counts were recorded for this clonotype. The chain couples TRBV12-3 or TRBV12-4 to TRBJ2-7, with no clear D. With 1 base removed from V and 0 bases from J, the gap between germline ends came to 7 bases. There are 14 residues in the CDR3. In DNA form, the CDR3 reads TGTGCCAGCAGTTTAGTCCGTAGCTCCTACGAGCAGTACTTC. Its translation: CASSLVRSSYEQYF.

This clonotype was detected ten times or more. The V gene is TRBV28, the J gene TRBJ1-1, with D unresolved. V lost 8 bases, J lost 3 bases, and 16 bases lay in between. The germline V gene has CDR1 MDHEN and CDR2 SYDVKM. The CDR3 has 14 amino acids. CDR3 DNA: TGTGCCAGCCGTAACCAACAAAGATACACTGAAGCTTTCTTT. Translated, it gives CASRNQQRYTEAFF. Complete variable domain (other parts from reference TRBV28 and TRBJ1-1): DVKVTQSSRYLVKRTGEKVFLECVQDMDHENMFWYRQDPGLGLRLIYFSYDVKMKEKGDIPEGYSVSREKKERFSLILESASTNQTSMYLCASRNQQRYTEAFFGQGTRLTVV.

The CDR3: CASSGQSLSSYNEQFF. The CDR3 coding sequence is TGTGCCAGCAGCGGACAGTCCCTGAGCTCCTACAATGAGCAGTTCTTC. The chain recombines TRBV3-1 with TRBJ2-1, with a tentative D call TRBD1 (6 bases). Trimming cost V 5 bases and J 0 bases, with 14 bases left between them. This CDR3 contains 16 residues. Germline loops: CDR1 LGHDT, CDR2 YNNKEL (reference sequence).

This clonotype was detected many times. This chain uses TRBV29-1 with TRBJ2-2; D not certain. Per germline, CDR1 SQVTM and CDR2 ANQGSEA. V dropped 8 bases and J dropped 3 bases, with 10 bases sitting between them. The CDR3 is 12 residues long. The CDR3 DNA is TGCAGCACGCGGACGTACACCGGGGAGCTGTTTTTT. It yields the protein CSTRTYTGELFF.

Points on this clonotype: Just one base apart from a much larger clone, this may be a read error. This rearrangement joins TRBV11-2 to TRBJ2-5; D unresolved. The germline gives CDR1 SGHAT, CDR2 FQNNGV. V was cut by 2 bases and J by 0 bases, with 13 bases left in between. This CDR3 is built from 16 residues. This CDR3 is CASSLPARRNQETQYF. The CDR3 coding sequence is TGTGCCAGCAGCTTACCGGCGAGGCGGAACCAAGAGACCCAGTACTTC.

This clonotype was picked up many times. This rearrangement joins TRBV7-9 to TRBJ2-7; possible D gene TRBD2, 6 bases. Germline CDR1 reads SEHNR; CDR2 reads FQNEAQ (reference sequence). V lost 5 bases to trimming and J lost 2 bases, with 22 bases between them. The CDR3 has 17 amino acids. The CDR3 sequence: CASSPLEWREGTYEQYF. The CDR3 bases are TGTGCCAGCAGCCCCCTCGAATGGCGGGAAGGCACCTACGAGCAGTACTTC.